This T cell receptor beta chain was observed in a study of neurological immune-mediated disorders. From 15-18 subjects, over 170 million TCR-beta sequences were obtained in each sequencing run. TCRdb redid the calling of the 5' RACE reads with MiXCR, one entry per CDR3 protein. The data contain tens of thousands of distinct CDR3 sequences, roughly a tenth of them singletons. Overall study results and limits: The absence of shared CDR3 amino acid sequences among expanded clones across subjects suggests private repertoires in all groups.

This clonotype was seen many times. The antigen is unknown. This CDR3 has 17 residues. Trimming removed 6 bases from V and 3 bases from J; junction bases left unmatched: 14. Germline CDR1 and CDR2: MNHNY and SVGAGI (reference sequence). Time point given: longitudinal time-point 1 (baseline). 2 million PBMCs stored at -80 C were the source of the unsorted libraries. The sequenced sample was PBMCs. The V gene is TRBV6-6, the J gene TRBJ2-4, with 7 bases fitting TRBD2. The clonotype was recovered from a man in his thirties or forties in good health. In nucleotides, the CDR3 is TGTGCCAGCAGCCTACGACTAGAGGCTAGCGGCAAAAACATTCAGTACTTC. Amino acid sequence: CASSLRLEASGKNIQYF.